The rows below give T cell receptor beta chains drawn from one sample of a study of somatic mutations in cytotoxic T cells in rheumatoid arthritis. The assay was immunoSEQ multiplex PCR, and TCRdb's table has in-frame clones only and misses some. The data contain about 29,000 clones, about 87% of them singletons. Sequencing input: CD8+ T cells sorted from blood. These receptors were obtained from an adult with rheumatoid arthritis. Both conserved end residues are part of each CDR3. The D gene is left open where the match is weak. Expanded clones are given a class, and other clones once, few, many or no size at all.

CDR3aa: CASSLFGDRFSNQPQHF; CDR3nt: TGTGCCAGCAGTTTATTCGGGGACAGATTTAGCAATCAGCCCCAGCATTTT; abundance: .; v_gene: TRBV27; d_gene: TRBD1; j_gene: TRBJ1-5
CDR3aa: CASTKGTAFYGYTF; CDR3nt: TGTGCCAGTACCAAGGGGACGGCATTCTATGGCTACACCTTC; abundance: .; v_gene: TRBV19; d_gene: .; j_gene: TRBJ1-2
CDR3aa: CSAPYSGELFF; CDR3nt: TGCAGTGCTCCCTATTCCGGGGAGCTGTTTTTT; abundance: .; v_gene: TRBV20-1; d_gene: .; j_gene: TRBJ2-2
CDR3aa: CASSFRGKRQPQHF; CDR3nt: TGTGCCAGCAGTTTCCGGGGGAAGCGTCAGCCCCAGCATTTT; abundance: .; v_gene: TRBV28; d_gene: .; j_gene: TRBJ1-5
CDR3aa: CASSLALGGDTDTQYF; CDR3nt: TGTGCCAGCAGCTTAGCGTTGGGAGGGGACACAGATACGCAGTATTTT; abundance: .; v_gene: TRBV7-9; d_gene: TRBD2; j_gene: TRBJ2-3
CDR3aa: CASNSADSNQPQHF; CDR3nt: TGTGCCAGCAACTCGGCCGATTCCAATCAGCCCCAGCATTTT; abundance: .; v_gene: TRBV2; d_gene: .; j_gene: TRBJ1-5
CDR3aa: CASSLGLLAGGPPEQYF; CDR3nt: TGTGCCAGCAGCTTGGGGTTACTAGCGGGGGGGCCGCCCGAGCAGTACTTC; abundance: .; v_gene: TRBV7-2; d_gene: TRBD2; j_gene: TRBJ2-7
CDR3aa: CASSPGLAESPYNEQFF; CDR3nt: TGTGCCAGCTCACCAGGGCTAGCGGAGTCCCCCTACAATGAGCAGTTCTTC; abundance: .; v_gene: TRBV18; d_gene: TRBD2; j_gene: TRBJ2-1
CDR3aa: CSVADIENEAFF; CDR3nt: TGCAGCGTTGCCGATATCGAGAATGAAGCTTTCTTT; abundance: few; v_gene: TRBV29-1; d_gene: .; j_gene: TRBJ1-1
CDR3aa: CASSQGEPFPNTGELFF; CDR3nt: TGCGCCAGCAGCCAAGGGGAACCTTTTCCTAACACCGGGGAGCTGTTTTTT; abundance: .; v_gene: TRBV4-1; d_gene: .; j_gene: TRBJ2-2
CDR3aa: CASSFLAGSSYNEQFF; CDR3nt: TGTGCCAGCAGCTTCTTAGCGGGAAGCTCCTACAATGAGCAGTTCTTC; abundance: .; v_gene: TRBV7-9; d_gene: TRBD2; j_gene: TRBJ2-1
CDR3aa: CASSIAQGTNTEAFF; CDR3nt: TGTGCCAGTAGTATAGCACAGGGGACGAACACTGAAGCTTTCTTT; abundance: few; v_gene: TRBV19; d_gene: TRBD1; j_gene: TRBJ1-1
CDR3aa: CASSSDTNYGYTF; CDR3nt: TGTGCCAGCAGCTCGGACACTAACTATGGCTACACCTTC; abundance: .; v_gene: TRBV7-2; d_gene: .; j_gene: TRBJ1-2
CDR3aa: CASSLGTSENEQYF; CDR3nt: TGCGCCAGCAGCTTAGGGACTTCAGAAAACGAGCAGTACTTC; abundance: once; v_gene: TRBV5-1; d_gene: .; j_gene: TRBJ2-7
CDR3aa: CASSAVTEQYF; CDR3nt: TGTGCCAGCAGCGCTGTGACCGAGCAGTACTTC; abundance: .; v_gene: TRBV7-2; d_gene: .; j_gene: TRBJ2-7
CDR3aa: CASSFQGRGLTGNTIYF; CDR3nt: TGTGCCAGCAGCTTTCAGGGCAGGGGGCTTACTGGAAACACCATATATTTT; abundance: .; v_gene: TRBV11-2; d_gene: TRBD1; j_gene: TRBJ1-3
CDR3aa: CASSPRTSGTSNEQFF; CDR3nt: TGTGCCAGCAGCCCACGGACTAGCGGGACTTCCAATGAGCAGTTCTTC; abundance: once; v_gene: TRBV5-4; d_gene: TRBD2; j_gene: TRBJ2-1
CDR3aa: CASSPGTSGRTGELFF; CDR3nt: TGTGCCAGCAGCCCGGGGACTAGCGGGAGGACTGGGGAGCTGTTTTTT; abundance: .; v_gene: TRBV11-2; d_gene: TRBD2; j_gene: TRBJ2-2
CDR3aa: CASSSIVARGGEVYEQYF; CDR3nt: TGTGCCAGCAGCTCCATCGTGGCACGGGGGGGAGAGGTTTACGAGCAGTACTTC; abundance: .; v_gene: TRBV7-6; d_gene: TRBD2; j_gene: TRBJ2-7
CDR3aa: CASSQTQGAVYGYTF; CDR3nt: TGCGCCAGCAGCCAAACACAGGGGGCTGTCTATGGCTACACCTTC; abundance: .; v_gene: TRBV4-3; d_gene: TRBD1; j_gene: TRBJ1-2
CDR3aa: CASSSGVTSVSSTDTQYF; CDR3nt: TGTGCCAGCAGCTCTGGCGTGACTAGCGTCTCTAGCACAGATACGCAGTATTTT; abundance: .; v_gene: TRBV7-9; d_gene: TRBD2; j_gene: TRBJ2-3
CDR3aa: CASSLVGTGNTIYF; CDR3nt: TGTGCCAGCAGCTTAGTAGGGACCGGAAACACCATATATTTT; abundance: .; v_gene: TRBV7-8; d_gene: .; j_gene: TRBJ1-3
CDR3aa: CASSWTGTSGSESYEQYF; CDR3nt: TGCGCCAGCAGCTGGACCGGGACTAGCGGGTCAGAATCCTACGAGCAGTACTTC; abundance: .; v_gene: TRBV5-1; d_gene: TRBD2; j_gene: TRBJ2-7
CDR3aa: CASSYWDSGISYEQYF; CDR3nt: TGTGCCAGCAGTTACTGGGACAGTGGGATCTCCTACGAGCAGTACTTC; abundance: .; v_gene: TRBV6-6; d_gene: TRBD1; j_gene: TRBJ2-7
CDR3aa: CATLGREDGYTF; CDR3nt: TGTGCCACCCTAGGGAGGGAGGATGGCTACACCTTC; abundance: .; v_gene: TRBV19; d_gene: .; j_gene: TRBJ1-2
CDR3aa: CASSRGGPYEQYF; CDR3nt: TGTGCCAGCTCTAGGGGGGGGCCCTACGAGCAGTACTTC; abundance: .; v_gene: TRBV27; d_gene: .; j_gene: TRBJ2-7
CDR3aa: CASSEHAGGVGTEAFF; CDR3nt: TGTGCCAGCAGTGAACACGCAGGGGGCGTAGGCACTGAAGCTTTCTTT; abundance: .; v_gene: TRBV6-1; d_gene: TRBD1; j_gene: TRBJ1-1
CDR3aa: CASSATTWDGEGYTF; CDR3nt: TGTGCCAGCAGTGCAACGACGTGGGACGGCGAGGGCTACACCTTC; abundance: .; v_gene: TRBV27; d_gene: .; j_gene: TRBJ1-2
CDR3aa: CASSSLESGGTYEQYF; CDR3nt: TGTGCCAGCAGTTCCCTCGAATCGGGGGGGACCTACGAGCAGTACTTC; abundance: .; v_gene: TRBV28; d_gene: TRBD2; j_gene: TRBJ2-7
CDR3aa: CATSSATGNEKLFF; CDR3nt: TGTGCCACCAGCAGTGCGACAGGCAATGAAAAACTGTTTTTT; abundance: .; v_gene: TRBV15; d_gene: .; j_gene: TRBJ1-4
CDR3aa: CASSLSTDPSNNEQFF; CDR3nt: TGTGCCAGCAGCTTAAGCACGGACCCATCTAACAATGAGCAGTTCTTC; abundance: .; v_gene: TRBV11-1; d_gene: .; j_gene: TRBJ2-1
CDR3aa: CASSPTTSRGAGTEAFF; CDR3nt: TGTGCCAGCAGCCCCACAACAAGCCGAGGAGCTGGGACTGAAGCTTTCTTT; abundance: .; v_gene: TRBV9; d_gene: .; j_gene: TRBJ1-1
CDR3aa: CASSFSPTLPAQYF; CDR3nt: TGTGCCAGCAGCTTCTCACCCACCCTGCCGGCGCAGTATTTT; abundance: .; v_gene: TRBV7-9; d_gene: .; j_gene: TRBJ2-3
CDR3aa: CASSPHYSSTNEKLFF; CDR3nt: TGTGCCAGCAGTCCACATTACAGTTCAACTAATGAAAAACTGTTTTTT; abundance: .; v_gene: TRBV7-2; d_gene: .; j_gene: TRBJ1-4
CDR3aa: CAWSVARTNQPQHF; CDR3nt: TGTGCCTGGAGTGTTGCGCGGACTAATCAGCCCCAGCATTTT; abundance: .; v_gene: TRBV30; d_gene: .; j_gene: TRBJ1-5
CDR3aa: CASSLEGELFF; CDR3nt: TGTGCCAGCAGCTTAGAAGGGGAGCTGTTTTTT; abundance: .; v_gene: TRBV7-9; d_gene: .; j_gene: TRBJ2-2
CDR3aa: CASSQRLAGSSDTQYF; CDR3nt: TGCGCCAGCAGCCAACGACTAGCGGGGTCGTCAGATACGCAGTATTTT; abundance: .; v_gene: TRBV4-3; d_gene: TRBD2; j_gene: TRBJ2-3
CDR3aa: CASSWGERDYNEQFF; CDR3nt: TGCGCCAGCAGCTGGGGAGAGCGTGACTACAATGAGCAGTTCTTC; abundance: .; v_gene: TRBV5-1; d_gene: .; j_gene: TRBJ2-1
CDR3aa: CASSLVPGGGDDQETQYF; CDR3nt: TGTGCCAGCAGCTTGGTCCCAGGGGGCGGGGATGACCAAGAGACCCAGTACTTC; abundance: .; v_gene: TRBV7-2; d_gene: TRBD1; j_gene: TRBJ2-5
CDR3aa: CASSLVGDPETQYF; CDR3nt: TGTGCCAGCAGCTTGGTCGGGGATCCAGAGACCCAGTACTTC; abundance: .; v_gene: TRBV5-8; d_gene: .; j_gene: TRBJ2-5
CDR3aa: CASSGSGSKPGELFF; CDR3nt: TGTGCCAGCAGCGGTAGCGGGAGTAAACCCGGGGAGCTGTTTTTT; abundance: .; v_gene: TRBV9; d_gene: TRBD2; j_gene: TRBJ2-2
CDR3aa: CASSYSGQLEAFF; CDR3nt: TGTGCCAGCAGTTATTCCGGACAGCTTGAAGCTTTCTTT; abundance: .; v_gene: TRBV6-5; d_gene: .; j_gene: TRBJ1-1
CDR3aa: CASSLEGGGGNQPQHF; CDR3nt: TGTGCCAGCAGTTTAGAGGGCGGAGGGGGCAATCAGCCCCAGCATTTT; abundance: .; v_gene: TRBV28; d_gene: .; j_gene: TRBJ1-5
CDR3aa: CASSFSGPGQPQHF; CDR3nt: TGTGCCAGCAGTTTCTCTGGACCAGGTCAGCCCCAGCATTTT; abundance: .; v_gene: TRBV28; d_gene: .; j_gene: TRBJ1-5
CDR3aa: CASSMGGRDSPLHF; CDR3nt: TGTGCCAGTAGTATGGGCGGGAGGGATTCACCCCTCCACTTT; abundance: .; v_gene: TRBV19; d_gene: .; j_gene: TRBJ1-6
CDR3aa: CAWSLTGGRDTQYF; CDR3nt: TGTGCCTGGAGTCTGACAGGGGGCAGGGATACGCAGTATTTT; abundance: .; v_gene: TRBV30; d_gene: TRBD1; j_gene: TRBJ2-3
CDR3aa: CAISGGTPTEFYGYTF; CDR3nt: TGTGCCATCAGTGGGGGGACACCGACCGAGTTCTATGGCTACACCTTC; abundance: .; v_gene: TRBV10-3; d_gene: .; j_gene: TRBJ1-2
CDR3aa: CATSPRIAATDTQYF; CDR3nt: TGTGCCACCAGCCCCCGAATCGCGGCGACAGATACGCAGTATTTT; abundance: .; v_gene: TRBV15; d_gene: .; j_gene: TRBJ2-3
CDR3aa: CASSDTEEGQPLGGELFF; CDR3nt: TGTGCCAGCAGTGACACCGAGGAAGGTCAGCCGTTGGGCGGGGAGCTGTTTTTT; abundance: once; v_gene: TRBV6-4; d_gene: .; j_gene: TRBJ2-2
CDR3aa: CASSFLGQGMTEAFF; CDR3nt: TGTGCCAGCAGCTTCCTTGGACAGGGCATGACGGAAGCTTTCTTT; abundance: .; v_gene: TRBV5-6; d_gene: TRBD1; j_gene: TRBJ1-1
CDR3aa: CASSFPSGEYQETQYF; CDR3nt: TGCGCCAGCAGCTTTCCTAGCGGGGAGTACCAAGAGACCCAGTACTTC; abundance: .; v_gene: TRBV5-1; d_gene: TRBD2; j_gene: TRBJ2-5
CDR3aa: CASSGGYEQYF; CDR3nt: TGTGCCAGCAGTGGGGGGTACGAGCAGTACTTC; abundance: .; v_gene: TRBV27; d_gene: .; j_gene: TRBJ2-7
CDR3aa: CASSLLGAGGFSGNTIYF; CDR3nt: TGTGCCAGCAGCTTACTTGGGGCAGGCGGGTTCTCTGGAAACACCATATATTTT; abundance: .; v_gene: TRBV13; d_gene: .; j_gene: TRBJ1-3
CDR3aa: CASSPEAHQPQHF; CDR3nt: TGTGCCAGCAGCCCGGAGGCACATCAGCCCCAGCATTTT; abundance: .; v_gene: TRBV5-5; d_gene: .; j_gene: TRBJ1-5
CDR3aa: CASSPPRGQGGELFF; CDR3nt: TGTGCCAGCAGTCCTCCTAGGGGTCAGGGCGGGGAGCTGTTTTTT; abundance: .; v_gene: TRBV6-5; d_gene: .; j_gene: TRBJ2-2